This T cell receptor beta chain was captured by sequencing in a study of control samples from healthy donors and cancer patients. The protocol was immunoSEQ multiplex PCR, while the TCRdb copy is restricted to in-frame clones and leaves out a portion. This sample has some 100,000 clones, with around 86% found just once. The CDR3 consists of 15 residues. With 2 bases clipped from V and 2 bases from J, the junction kept 0 bases outside the gene matches. The V gene's germline CDR1 is MNHEY and CDR2 SVGAGI. Specimen: blood. The source is a woman aged 50 to 60 in good health. The rearrangement joins TRBV6-5 to TRBJ2-6, with TRBD1 identical over 7 bases. CDR3 region: CASSYDRAGANVLTF. The CDR3 bases are TGTGCCAGCAGTTACGACAGGGCTGGGGCCAACGTCCTGACTTTC.